The clone carrying this T cell receptor (beta chain) showed up just a few times. Its antigen is still unknown. V lost 1 base and J 7 bases, leaving 16 bases between the germline ends. Germline V CDR1 and CDR2: SGHTA, FQGNSA. The CDR3 sequence is 16 residues long. A J-beta primer mix and a sample-barcoded 5' primer were used in a second PCR of about 6 to 12 cycles. TCRdb passed the 5' RACE reads through MiXCR, listing each CDR3 protein once. The sample lists about 800,000 distinct CDR3 sequences, roughly 25% occurring once. This record belongs to a study of blood T cells in healthy people across ages. Study-wide findings and caveats: Higher naive T cell percentage went strongly together with higher TCR beta diversity.

The same data also went into a second study, on T cells of mothers and their children.

The sample taken for sequencing was blood. The source is a boy aged 5-17 years in good health. This chain connects TRBV7-2 to TRBJ1-4; possible D gene TRBD1, 5 bases. CDR3: CASSLVTGTPGEKLFF. In DNA, the CDR3 is TGTGCCAGCAGCTTAGTCACCGGGACCCCTGGTGAAAAACTGTTTTTT. Variable domain in full (rest from reference TRBV7-2 and TRBJ1-4): GAGVSQSPSNKVTEKGKDVELRCDPISGHTALYWYRQSLGQGLEFLIYFQGNSAPDKSGLPSDRFSAERTGGSVSTLTIQRTQQEDSAVYLCASSLVTGTPGEKLFFGSGTQLSVL.